The present TCR beta chain was sequenced within a study of cytomegalovirus exposure and HLA in healthy donors. Study-wide results and limits: In an earlier analysis, in about 530 donors, most V segments appeared productive either ~90% or ~30% of the time.

V lost 0 bases and J lost 0, with 6 bases in between. Germline CDR1 is SGHDT and CDR2 is YYEEEE. The CDR3 is 15 amino acids. A multiplex PCR was run with 60 Vbeta primers and 13 Jbeta primers. Repertoires were generated with immunoSEQ multiplex PCR, while TCRdb's copy carries only in-frame clones and drops some. The repertoire holds more than 80,000 clones, with 69% as singletons. In regard to this clone: Its antigen is unidentified.

Sequenced sample: PBMCs. This chain connects TRBV5-6 to TRBJ1-4; D is uncertain. The receptor was derived from a man between 50 and 59 years old in good health and CMV-seronegative. The CDR3 DNA reads as TGTGCCAGCAGCTTGGGCACAGCAACTAATGAAAAACTGTTTTTT. It translates to CASSLGTATNEKLFF.